This entry lists 12 T cell receptor beta chains sequenced from one sample in a study of shared clonotypes between healthy human individuals. Assay: immunoSEQ multiplex PCR; the TCRdb copy retains only in-frame clones and omits some. The table has approximately 500,000 clones, almost 97% seen once; the top ten hold 0.06%. Sequencing was carried out using naive CD4+ T cells sorted from blood. Described subset: CD45RA+ positively selected. The receptors come from a woman aged 25 to 39 in good health.

V usage is TRBV28 and J usage is TRBJ2-5; the match to TRBD2 covers 7 bases. The J call may be in error: the DNA end matches TRBJ2-7 better. Germline V gene lookup returns CDR1 MDHEN and CDR2 SYDVKM. This CDR3 spans 13 amino acids. The CDR3 DNA is TGTGCCAGCAGTCAACCTAGCGGAGACGAGCAGTACTTC. It encodes CASSQPSGDEQYF.

The chain combines TRBV2 with TRBJ2-1; D gene ambiguous. V was shortened by 11 bases and J by 4 bases, with 9 bases between the two germline ends. Germline V gives CDR1 SNHLY, CDR2 FYNNEI. The CDR3 is made up of 11 amino acids. CDR3 in amino acids: CAGRNYNEQFF. The CDR3 nucleotides are TGTGCCGGAAGGAATTACAATGAGCAGTTCTTC.

The chain carries TRBV2 and TRBJ1-4; 10 bases are a match to TRBD1. The trim removed 6 bases at V and 7 bases at J, leaving 8 bases unmatched. This CDR3 is built from 15 residues. The germline V gene has CDR1 SNHLY and CDR2 FYNNEI. As DNA, the CDR3 is TGTGCCAGCAGGCAGACAGGGGGCAGGGGTGAAAAACTGTTTTTT. It codes for CASRQTGGRGEKLFF.

Only one count was recorded for this clone. The genes are TRBV2 and TRBJ1-1, with no clear D. Germline values: CDR1 SNHLY, CDR2 FYNNEI. The CDR3 covers 16 residues. The V end lost 5 bases, the J end lost 1 base, and 17 bases lay between the germline ends. This chain's CDR3 is CASSLRRNLKNTEAFF. As DNA, the CDR3 is TGTGCCAGCAGTCTTCGCCGGAACCTCAAGAACACTGAAGCTTTCTTT.

Notes on this clone: The conserved phenylalanine or tryptophan normally closing the CDR3 is absent here, so this likely arose from a read error. The V and J genes are TRBV19 and TRBJ1-2, with 10 bases aligning to TRBD1. Germline V lookup: CDR1 LNHDA, CDR2 SQIVND (reference sequence). The CDR3 is 17 amino acids. J gave up 5 bases and V 6 bases, and 15 bases lay outside the gene matches. The CDR3 is CASSPTGQGIESYGYTL. CDR3 in DNA: TGTGCCAGTAGCCCAACGGGACAGGGGATCGAGTCTTATGGCTACACCCTC.

The chain carries TRBV11-2 and TRBJ2-1, with D perhaps matching TRBD2 (5 bases). Trimming took 6 bases from V and 7 from J, leaving 16 bases between them. This CDR3 spans 14 amino acids. Germline V CDR1 and CDR2: SGHAT, FQNNGV. CDR3 residues: CASSPGSTFNEQFF. As DNA, the CDR3 is TGTGCCAGCAGTCCGGGATCTACATTTAATGAGCAGTTCTTC.

This chain joins TRBV6-1 and TRBJ2-1; TRBD2 aligns across 9 bases. V was pared by 8 bases and J by 6 bases, with 5 bases of the junction left unmatched. Per germline, CDR1 MNHNS and CDR2 SASEGT. CDR3 length: 13 amino acids. In DNA, the CDR3 is TGTGCCAGCGGTGCTAGCGGGGCCAATGAGCAGTTCTTC. Translated: CASGASGANEQFF.

The gene calls are TRBV5-6 and TRBJ1-3; D is unresolved. CDR1 is SGHDT and CDR2 is YYEEEE in the germline V gene. The CDR3 runs to 15 residues. With 2 bases removed from V and 0 bases from J, the gap between germline ends came to 9 bases. CDR3 sequence: CASSLDGFSGNTIYF. CDR3 DNA sequence: TGTGCCAGCAGCTTAGACGGATTCTCTGGAAACACCATATATTTT.

The V gene is TRBV15, the J gene TRBJ1-1; possibly TRBD1 for D (5 bases). Trimming took off 0 bases at V and 10 bases at J, with 12 bases between the two ends. The CDR3 runs to 13 residues. Germline CDR1 is LNHNV and CDR2 is YYDKDF (reference sequence). The chain's CDR3 is CATSREGQGRAFF. In DNA, the CDR3 is TGTGCCACCAGCAGAGAAGGGCAGGGAAGAGCTTTCTTT.

This clone was recorded only once. This chain uses TRBV6-5 with TRBJ2-6; D remains unclear. The CDR3 length is 16 residues. From germline, CDR1 is MNHEY and CDR2 SVGAGI. V lost 4 bases and J lost 2, with 12 bases in between. CDR3 bases: TGTGCCAGCAGTTCTCCTACCCTCGCTGGGGCCAACGTCCTGACTTTC. This sequence encodes CASSSPTLAGANVLTF.

This rearrangement joins TRBV27 to TRBJ2-7; TRBD1 matches 8 bases. Germline values: CDR1 MNHEY, CDR2 SMNVEV (reference sequence). CDR3 length: 15 residues. Trimming removed 4 bases from V and 3 bases from J; junction bases left unmatched: 8. The CDR3 loop reads CASSSLTGVDYEQYF. CDR3 coding DNA: TGTGCCAGCAGTTCTCTGACAGGGGTGGACTACGAGCAGTACTTC.

The J gene is TRBJ2-2, the V gene TRBV4-2, with 8 bases lining up with TRBD1. Per germline, CDR1 LGHNA and CDR2 YNFKEQ. Trimming took 6 bases from V and 6 from J; bases not matched to a gene: 9. The CDR3 sequence is 15 residues long. CDR3 residues: CASRTGDSFAGELFF. The CDR3 DNA sequence: TGTGCCAGCAGGACAGGGGATAGCTTTGCCGGGGAGCTGTTTTTT.